The text below deals with one T cell receptor beta chain. Its target is not known. CDR3 size: 13 residues. V was pared by 1 base and J by 8 bases, with 3 bases of the junction left unmatched. Germline CDR1 and CDR2: SGHRS and YFSETQ. The sample is drawn from a study of cytomegalovirus exposure and HLA in healthy donors. 60 Vbeta and 13 Jbeta primers were used in PCR. Data came from immunoSEQ multiplex PCR; TCRdb stores just in-frame clones and leaves some out. The table lists more than 150,000 clones, about 90% of them singletons. Study-level results: Under in vitro conditions, three CMV-associated chains were confirmed as specific for CMV antigens. TRBV6-2, TRBV6-3 and other indistinguishable V segments were excluded.

This clonotype was sampled from a girl under two years old in good health and CMV-seronegative. The chain uses TRBV5-1 and TRBJ1-3; 7 positions match TRBD1. The sequenced sample was PBMCs. The CDR3 loop is CASSLTGADTIYF. CDR3 sequence (DNA): TGCGCCAGCAGCTTGACAGGGGCGGACACCATATATTTT.